This T cell receptor (beta chain) originates from a study of cytomegalovirus exposure and HLA in healthy donors. Profiled with immunoSEQ multiplex PCR; TCRdb holds only in-frame clones, not every one. The sample has approximately 110,000 clones, about nine tenths seen once; the top ten hold roughly 2.2%. The CDR3 contains 16 residues. V dropped 2 bases and J dropped 5 bases, with 15 bases sitting between them. Per the germline V gene, CDR1 is LNHDA and CDR2 is SQIVND (reference sequence). The validation cohort, a group of over a hundred subjects, included the donors and was separate from the roughly 670-subject first cohort. This clone has just one count.

The TCR comes from a woman younger than 30 in good health and CMV-seronegative. V and J are TRBV19 and TRBJ2-2, with D tentatively TRBD2 (6 bases). The sample comprised PBMCs. The CDR3 protein is CASSILWRGLTGELFF. In nucleotides, the CDR3 is TGTGCCAGTAGTATACTCTGGCGGGGTCTAACCGGGGAGCTGTTTTTT. The whole variable domain, remainder taken from reference TRBV19 and TRBJ2-2, is DGGITQSPKYLFRKEGQNVTLSCEQNLNHDAMYWYRQDPGQGLRLIYYSQIVNDFQKGDIAEGYSVSREKKESFPLTVTSAQKNPTAFYLCASSILWRGLTGELFFGEGSRLTVL.